The 27 T cell receptor beta chains in this list originate from one sample, sequenced in a study of blood T cell repertoires in COVID-19 (dated by TCRdb to 2020 to 2021). Libraries came from the immunoSEQ multiplex PCR assay. TCRdb stores this immuneACCESS table with in-frame sequences only. Part of the clones is absent; in the studies checked, under half of the shortfall reflects unresolved V genes, and no reason is known for the rest. A total of 110,000 or so clones appear in this sample, 70% to 80% of them only once. The ten largest clonotypes hold around 2.5% of the sample. The sequenced sample was peripheral blood. The receptor source for this set is a man aged 50-59 years with acute or convalescent COVID-19.

The genes are TRBV2 and TRBJ1-5; 10 nucleotides agree with TRBD1. This CDR3 contains 17 residues. The germline gives CDR1 SNHLY, CDR2 FYNNEI. V dropped 5 bases and J dropped 0; count of bases not matched to a gene: 7. The CDR3 DNA is TGTGCCAGCAGTAGGACAGGGGGTAGGTTTAGCAATCAGCCCCAGCATTTT. Amino acids: CASSRTGGRFSNQPQHF.

The table lists this clone with a count of one. The V call is TRBV7-9, the J call TRBJ2-5, with D maybe TRBD1 (5 bases). V was pared by 5 bases and J by 2 bases, with 12 bases between. CDR1 and CDR2 (germline): SEHNR, FQNEAQ (reference sequence). The CDR3 sequence is 14 residues long. CDR3 sequence reads: CASSPRQTQETQYF. The CDR3 bases are TGTGCCAGCAGCCCCCGACAGACACAAGAGACCCAGTACTTC.

The rearrangement joins TRBV6-6 to TRBJ2-7, with TRBD1 identical over 9 bases. The CDR3 sequence is 14 residues long. The V gene's germline CDR1 is MNHNY and CDR2 SVGAGI (reference sequence). The V gene end was trimmed by 5 bases and the J gene end by 4 bases; junction bases not matched to a gene: 6. The CDR3 protein is CASSHTGGNYEQYF. The CDR3 DNA reads TGTGCCAGCAGTCACACAGGGGGCAATTACGAGCAGTACTTC.

This chain joins TRBV5-6 and TRBJ2-4; D possibly corresponds to TRBD2 (6 bases). CDR1 and CDR2 from the germline V gene are SGHDT and YYEEEE. This CDR3 comprises 17 residues. With 2 bases removed from V and 0 bases from J, the gap between germline ends came to 15 bases. CDR3 DNA sequence: TGTGCCAGCAGCTTTGGGGATAGCGGACTAGCCAAAAACATTCAGTACTTC. Encoded protein: CASSFGDSGLAKNIQYF.

The V and J genes are TRBV28 and TRBJ1-3; D unclear. The CDR3 length is 15 residues. Germline-derived CDR1 and CDR2 are MDHEN and SYDVKM. The V end was cut by 6 bases, the J end by 0 bases, with 12 bases between. CDR3 in DNA: TGTGCCAGCAGGAAGGACTGGGACTCTGGAAACACCATATATTTT. The encoded protein is CASRKDWDSGNTIYF.

This chain connects TRBV6-1 to TRBJ1-2; weak D call: TRBD1 (6 bases). This CDR3 contains 13 residues. From germline, CDR1 is MNHNS and CDR2 SASEGT. The V gene lost 0 bases and the J gene lost 5 bases, with 7 bases spanning the gap. The CDR3 protein is CASSEATGYGYTF. Here the CDR3 DNA reads TGTGCCAGCAGTGAAGCGACAGGTTATGGCTACACCTTC.

The chain couples TRBV24-1 to TRBJ2-3; TRBD1 matches 7 bases. Germline lookup yields CDR1 KGHDR and CDR2 SFDVKD. V lost 4 bases to trimming and J lost 3 bases; unmatched junction nucleotides: 9. The CDR3 length is 16 residues. Here the CDR3 reads CATSDPGQVMTDTQYF. CDR3 DNA sequence: TGTGCCACCAGTGACCCAGGACAGGTCATGACAGATACGCAGTATTTT.

The chain is built from TRBV3-1 (or the pseudogene TRBV3-2) and TRBJ2-1; 9 nucleotides align to TRBD2. With 5 bases clipped from V and 4 bases from J, the junction kept 3 bases outside the gene matches. Germline V lookup: CDR1 LGHDT, CDR2 YNNKEL (reference sequence). The CDR3 covers 14 residues. CDR3 protein: CASSNLAGYNEQFF. The CDR3 DNA reads as TGTGCCAGCAGCAACCTAGCGGGGTACAATGAGCAGTTCTTC.

The chain uses TRBV19 and TRBJ2-7; D call uncertain. Between the trimmed V and J ends, which lost 10 bases and 1 base, there was a span of 17 bases. There are 14 residues in the CDR3. Germline loops: CDR1 LNHDA, CDR2 SQIVND (reference sequence). CDR3 sequence reads: CANRGTAESYEQYF. The CDR3 DNA is TGTGCCAATAGAGGAACAGCCGAATCCTACGAGCAGTACTTC.

The chain recombines TRBV5-1 with TRBJ2-3; D may be TRBD1 (6 bases). Germline V CDR1 and CDR2: SGHRS, YFSETQ. Deletions cut 0 bases from V and 4 bases from J, with 12 bases between. CDR3 length: 15 amino acids. This CDR3 reads CASSLVGQSSDTQYF. The CDR3 nucleotides read TGCGCCAGCAGCTTGGTGGGACAATCGTCAGATACGCAGTATTTT.

The chain is built from TRBV5-5 and TRBJ2-7; 10 bases line up with TRBD2. Germline lookup yields CDR1 SGHKS and CDR2 YYEKEE (reference sequence). This CDR3 has 18 amino acids. With 2 bases clipped from V and 8 bases from J, the junction kept 19 bases outside the gene matches. The CDR3 loop is CASSLFSLWETSGNQQYF. CDR3 DNA sequence: TGTGCCAGCAGCTTATTTTCTTTGTGGGAAACTAGCGGGAACCAGCAGTACTTC.

V gene TRBV7-8 combines with J gene TRBJ2-4, with a tentative D call TRBD2 (5 bases). Trimming left V 1 base short and J 0 bases short, with 16 bases between. The CDR3 contains 18 residues. Germline CDR1 reads SGHVS; CDR2 reads FQNEAQ. Here the CDR3 reads CASSLEGWGDLAKNIQYF. The DNA for the CDR3 is TGTGCCAGCAGCTTAGAAGGCTGGGGAGACCTAGCCAAAAACATTCAGTACTTC.

The sample holds a few counts of this clone. The chain combines TRBV11-2 with TRBJ1-6, with TRBD1 matching over 9 bases. Losses at the gene ends were 6 bases for V and 9 bases for J; bases not matched to a gene: 15. Germline V gene data show CDR1 as SGHAT and CDR2 as FQNNGV. This CDR3 is built from 17 residues. This CDR3 is CASRHSPGTGTASPLHF. Written as DNA, the CDR3 is TGTGCCAGCAGACACAGTCCCGGGACAGGGACGGCTTCACCCCTCCACTTT.

The CDR3 region has the DNA TGTGCCAGCAGTTTGGACAGGGTCTACGAGCAGTACTTC. This codes for CASSLDRVYEQYF. The gene calls are TRBV6-5 and TRBJ2-7; 8 bases match TRBD1. The CDR3 contains 13 residues. The V gene end was trimmed by 4 bases and the J gene end by 3 bases; junction bases not matched to a gene: 2. Germline CDR1 is MNHEY and CDR2 is SVGAGI.

J is TRBJ2-7 and V is TRBV5-8, with 8 bases identical to TRBD1. CDR1 SGHTS and CDR2 YDEGEE come from the germline V gene. Trimming removed 0 bases from V and 3 bases from J; junction bases left unmatched: 5. The CDR3 spans 15 residues. The CDR3 sequence is CASSLEAGGIYEQYF. The CDR3 DNA follows: TGTGCCAGCAGCTTGGAAGCAGGGGGCATCTACGAGCAGTACTTC.

This clone was recorded only once. This chain links TRBV5-1 with TRBJ1-1; TRBD1 is a possible D gene (6 bases). Trimming left V 0 bases short and J 4 bases short, with 13 bases between. Germline V lookup: CDR1 SGHRS, CDR2 YFSETQ. The CDR3 consists of 15 residues. DNA of the CDR3: TGCGCCAGCAGCTTGGAGCTCAGGGGTGGCACTGAAGCTTTCTTT. This encodes CASSLELRGGTEAFF.

This clone was detected once. The rearrangement links TRBV7-6 to TRBJ1-4, with D uncertain. Germline CDR1 SGHVS, CDR2 FNYEAQ. Between the trimmed V and J ends, which lost 0 bases and 7 bases, there was a span of 9 bases. The CDR3 is 14 amino acids. CDR3 protein: CASSLAGQPEKLFF. The CDR3 DNA sequence: TGTGCCAGCAGCTTAGCGGGCCAGCCTGAAAAACTGTTTTTT.

The table lists this clone with a count of one. The chain recombines TRBV19 with TRBJ1-1; possible D gene TRBD1, 5 bases. Germline V gene sequence: CDR1 LNHDA, CDR2 SQIVND (reference sequence). With 4 bases removed from V and 8 bases from J, the gap between germline ends came to 11 bases. The CDR3 has 12 residues. In DNA, the CDR3 is TGTGCCAGTAGTAGTTACCAGGGAGAAGCTTTCTTT. Encoded protein: CASSSYQGEAFF.

This clone was detected only once. V gene TRBV18 combines with J gene TRBJ1-1, with 9 bases lining up with TRBD1. After removal of 2 bases from V and 5 bases from J, the junction contained 9 bases not matched to a gene. The CDR3 spans 16 residues. Germline V gene data show CDR1 as KGHSH and CDR2 as LQKENI. The CDR3 here is CASSPSLGQGGTEAFF. The CDR3, as DNA: TGTGCCAGCTCACCATCGTTGGGACAGGGAGGGACTGAAGCTTTCTTT.

The chain employs TRBV24-1 and TRBJ2-7; TRBD2 might be the D (5 bases). Germline CDR1 KGHDR, CDR2 SFDVKD. There are 10 residues in the CDR3. Between the trimmed V and J ends, which lost 12 bases and 4 bases, there was a span of 9 bases. CDR3 loop: CAPSGYEQYF. Here the CDR3 DNA reads TGTGCCCCATCGGGATACGAGCAGTACTTC.

This clone occurred a few times. This chain links TRBV24-1 with TRBJ2-3; 9 nucleotides match TRBD2. The CDR3 is made up of 13 amino acids. After removal of 4 bases from V and 11 bases from J, the junction contained 6 bases not matched to a gene. Germline V gene data show CDR1 as KGHDR and CDR2 as SFDVKD. DNA for the CDR3: TGTGCCACCAGTGAGGGTGGGACTAGCTTGCAGTATTTT. As protein: CATSEGGTSLQYF.

The V call is TRBV7-3, the J call TRBJ2-3; weak D call: TRBD2 (7 bases). The CDR3 extends over 15 amino acids. Germline V lookup: CDR1 SGHTA, CDR2 FQGTGA. The V end lost 1 base, the J end lost 2 bases, and 10 bases lay between the germline ends. The CDR3 DNA sequence: TGTGCCAGCAGCTTAAGAGGGGGGGTCACAGATACGCAGTATTTT. It yields the protein CASSLRGGVTDTQYF. Based on the CDR3 plus reference TRBV7-3 and TRBJ2-3, the full variable domain is GAGVSQTPSNKVTEKGKYVELRCDPISGHTALYWYRQSLGQGPEFLIYFQGTGAADDSGLPNDRFFAVRPEGSVSTLKIQRTERGDSAVYLCASSLRGGVTDTQYFGPGTRLTVL.

The chain recombines TRBV3-1 (or the pseudogene TRBV3-2) with TRBJ2-1, with 11 bases lining up with TRBD2. The CDR3 contains 15 residues. V shed 3 bases and J 5 bases; nucleotides not matched to a gene: 3. Germline V gene sequence: CDR1 LGHDT, CDR2 YNNKEL (reference sequence). In DNA, the CDR3 is TGTGCCAGCAGCCAGACGGGACTAGCGGACAATGAGCAGTTCTTC. Amino acids: CASSQTGLADNEQFF.

The rearrangement uses TRBV7-9 and TRBJ1-2; TRBD1 agrees at 8 bases. Germline CDR1 is SEHNR and CDR2 is FQNEAQ (reference sequence). V lost 2 bases to trimming and J lost 5 bases; unmatched junction nucleotides: 10. CDR3 length: 16 amino acids. In nucleotides, the CDR3 is TGTGCCAGCAGCTTAAGCCTCAGGGGGCGCAAATATGGCTACACCTTC. It translates to CASSLSLRGRKYGYTF.

The chain recombines TRBV5-1 with TRBJ1-5, with 10 nucleotides matching TRBD1. The CDR3 runs to 16 residues. Germline V gives CDR1 SGHRS, CDR2 YFSETQ. V trimming: 4 bases; J trimming: 7 bases; junction bases outside the gene matches: 11. Here the CDR3 DNA reads TGCGCCAGCAGCCCGGGACAGGGGATCGGAGGGCAGCCCCAGCATTTT. Protein product: CASSPGQGIGGQPQHF.

This clone was seen more than once but under ten times. V is TRBV5-4 and J is TRBJ2-7, with D uncertain. V lost 0 bases, J lost 5 bases, and 12 bases lay in between. The length of the CDR3 is 14 residues. Germline V gives CDR1 SGHNT, CDR2 YYREEE (reference sequence). This CDR3 reads CASSLARFADEQYF. The CDR3 DNA follows: TGTGCCAGCAGCTTGGCCCGGTTCGCGGACGAGCAGTACTTC.

This clone was counted a few times. This CDR3 is also generated by other DNA sequences in the sample. V gene TRBV19 combines with J gene TRBJ2-7, with D possibly TRBD1 on 6 matching bases. With 5 bases removed from V and 2 bases from J, the gap between germline ends came to 10 bases. From germline, CDR1 is LNHDA and CDR2 SQIVND (reference sequence). The CDR3 is made up of 13 amino acids. The CDR3 sequence is CASSPRDTYEQYF. Here the CDR3 DNA reads TGTGCCAGTAGTCCCCGGGACACCTACGAGCAGTACTTC.